Listed below are T cell receptor beta chains from one sample, sequenced in a study of cytomegalovirus exposure and HLA in healthy donors. Generated by immunoSEQ multiplex PCR, the TCRdb table keeps only in-frame clones and is missing some. Of fewer than 200,000 clones in the sample, about 13% were seen once. Sequenced material: PBMCs. All receptors come from a man between 50 and 59 years old in good health and CMV-seropositive. The CDR3 runs from the conserved cysteine through the conserved F or W. The order of the fields is clone size, V gene, D gene, J gene, CDR3 DNA, CDR3 protein. D genes are given only for firm matches. A clone size is listed for some rows: how often the clone was seen (once, few, many), or a class if it is expanded.

>.|TRBV29-1|.|TRBJ2-2
TGCAGTGCCCGGTCGGGCACCGGGGAGCTGTTTTTT
CSARSGTGELFF
>.|TRBV28|TRBD2|TRBJ2-5
TGTGCCAGCTTTGGGGGAGGGTGGGAGACCCAGTACTTC
CASFGGGWETQYF
>.|TRBV5-8|TRBD1|TRBJ1-3
TGTGCCAGCAGCTTCGGGACAGGTCGAAACACCATATATTTT
CASSFGTGRNTIYF
>few|TRBV28|.|TRBJ2-5
TGTGCCAGCAGTGAGCGGAGGGAGACCCAGTACTTC
CASSERRETQYF
>.|TRBV7-8|TRBD1|TRBJ1-5
TGTGCCAGCAGCCTGGGACAGTCAAATCAGCCCCAGCATTTT
CASSLGQSNQPQHF
>.|TRBV21-1|.|TRBJ1-4
TGTGCCAGCAGCAAAGGGCCAGGGGTCCCTGAAAAACTGTTTTTT
CASSKGPGVPEKLFF
>few|TRBV28|.|TRBJ1-5
TGTGCCAGCAGTCACCCCCTGGCCAGTGCCGTCCCGCCCCAGCATTTT
CASSHPLASAVPPQHF
>.|TRBV6-6|.|TRBJ1-3
TGTGCCAGCAGTGGTTCGGTTGGAAACACCATATATTTT
CASSGSVGNTIYF
>few|TRBV6-6|TRBD1|TRBJ1-6
TGTGCCAGCAGGCTAACAGGGGGCAGTTCACCCCTCCACTTT
CASRLTGGSSPLHF
>.|TRBV7-8|TRBD1|TRBJ1-2
TGTGCCAGCAGCCTTATTAACAGGGGCGGCTACACCTTC
CASSLINRGGYTF
>.|TRBV5-1|TRBD2|TRBJ2-1
TGCGCCAGCAGTATGGCGGGGGAACGTAATGAGCAGTTCTTC
CASSMAGERNEQFF
>.|TRBV7-2|.|TRBJ1-1
TGTGCCAGCAGTCGGCCGGCAGGGGAGGCTTTCTTT
CASSRPAGEAFF
>.|TRBV7-6|.|TRBJ2-5
TGTGCCAGCAGCCCCGGTGAGACCCAGTACTTC
CASSPGETQYF
>few|TRBV27|.|TRBJ2-4
TGTGCCAGCAGTTTACTAAGGGGATACATTCAGTACTTC
CASSLLRGYIQYF
>.|TRBV4-3|.|TRBJ2-2
TGCGCCAGCAGCCAAGACAGATCGAACACCGGGGAGCTGTTTTTT
CASSQDRSNTGELFF
>few|TRBV5-4|.|TRBJ2-3
TGTGCCAGCAGCTTACGGGGGGCCGCAGATACGCAGTATTTT
CASSLRGAADTQYF
>.|TRBV11-2|TRBD1|TRBJ2-7
TGTGCCAGCAGCCAAGAAGACAGGGGGAGGTACGAGCAGTACTTC
CASSQEDRGRYEQYF
>once|TRBV9|.|TRBJ2-6
TGTGCCAGCAGCGTAGGGCCCACTTCCTCAGGGGTTGGCTCTGGGGCCAACGTCCTGACTTTC
CASSVGPTSSGVGSGANVLTF
>few|TRBV5-1|.|TRBJ2-3
TGCGCCAGCAGGCATACAGGGTCCCAGGAAGATACGCAGTATTTT
CASRHTGSQEDTQYF
>.|TRBV13|TRBD2|TRBJ2-4
TGTGCCAGCAGCTTAGGCTCCGGGACTAGCGGGGTGGTGGAGTACTTC
CASSLGSGTSGVVEYF
>few|TRBV6-1|.|TRBJ2-1
TGTGCCAGCAGTGTCGACTCTTTATACAATGAGCAGTTCTTC
CASSVDSLYNEQFF
>few|TRBV28|.|TRBJ2-2
TGTGCCAGCAGTTTACTCTCCGGGGAGCTGTTTTTT
CASSLLSGELFF
>.|TRBV10-3|.|TRBJ1-5
TGTGCCATTGCAGGGGAAGGATATCAGCCCCAGCATTTT
CAIAGEGYQPQHF
>.|TRBV7-9|TRBD1|TRBJ1-1
TGTGCCAGCAGCTCGGACAGGACTGAAGCTTTCTTT
CASSSDRTEAFF
>.|TRBV11-3|.|TRBJ2-3
TGTGCCAGCAGCCCCCCCGGGGTTGTCTCGGTTCCAGATACGCAGTATTTT
CASSPPGVVSVPDTQYF
>.|TRBV19|.|TRBJ2-1
TGTGCCAGTAGGACGGCCGGGTCCTACAATGAGCAGTTCTTC
CASRTAGSYNEQFF
>few|TRBV4-1|TRBD1|TRBJ2-6
TGCGCCAGCAGCCAAACCGGACAGGGGGCGTCCGGTGGGGCCAACGTCCTGACTTTC
CASSQTGQGASGGANVLTF